Presented here are 4 T cell receptor beta chains from one specimen sequenced in a study of cytomegalovirus exposure and HLA in healthy donors. Both 60 Vbeta primers and 13 Jbeta primers went into the PCR. Sequencing used immunoSEQ multiplex PCR; TCRdb keeps in-frame clones, though not all of them. The table has roughly 200,000 clones, about 80% seen once. Sequencing was carried out using PBMCs. These receptor sequences come from a woman younger than 45 in good health and CMV-seronegative.

This sequence joins TRBV18 and TRBJ1-5; unclear D gene. This CDR3 is 13 amino acids long. Looked up from germline, CDR1 is KGHSH and CDR2 is LQKENI. Trimming removed 4 bases from V and 4 bases from J, with 8 bases in between. DNA of the CDR3: TGTGCCAGCTCACGGGCCCATAATCAGCCCCAGCATTTT. Translated, it gives CASSRAHNQPQHF.

This clone appeared once. This rearrangement joins TRBV5-4 to TRBJ1-2; no definite D call. The CDR3 runs 14 residues. V was clipped by 0 bases and J by 4 bases, with 10 bases between them. The germline gives CDR1 SGHNT, CDR2 YYREEE (reference sequence). This chain's CDR3 is CASSLEPGLYGYTF. The CDR3 bases are TGTGCCAGCAGCTTGGAACCGGGTCTCTATGGCTACACCTTC.

This clone came up a few times. The V call is TRBV19, the J call TRBJ1-1, with D possibly matching TRBD1 (5 bases). The CDR3 loop spans 11 amino acids. In germline, CDR1 is LNHDA, CDR2 SQIVND (reference sequence). The ends were cut back, 8 bases at V and 5 bases at J, with 9 bases in the middle. CDR3 amino acids: CASWEGTEAFF. In DNA form, the CDR3 reads TGTGCCAGTTGGGAGGGGACTGAAGCTTTCTTT.

CDR3 nucleotides: TGTGCCAGCAGCCAGACTAGCGGGAGGGGGGAGACCCAGTACTTC. The encoded protein is CASSQTSGRGETQYF. The rearrangement links TRBV28 to TRBJ2-5, with 14 bases fitting TRBD2. In germline, CDR1 is MDHEN, CDR2 SYDVKM. The ends lost 6 bases at V and 5 bases at J; junction bases unmatched: 5. The CDR3 is 15 amino acids.